This T cell receptor (beta chain) was documented in a study of glioma-infiltrating T cells after dendritic cell vaccination. Profiled with immunoSEQ multiplex PCR; TCRdb holds only in-frame clones, not every one. Of 65,000 to 80,000 clones listed, 81% are singletons. Of note for this clone: The antigen is undetermined.

V trimming: 4 bases; J trimming: 8 bases; junction bases outside the gene matches: 9. CDR1 is SGHRS and CDR2 is YFSETQ in the germline V gene. This CDR3 contains 15 residues. Broader study findings: The cohort had few patients with full blood and tumor sets.

The receptor was isolated from a human donor with glioblastoma. V usage is TRBV5-1 and J usage is TRBJ1-6, with 7 positions matching TRBD1. The material sequenced was blood, taken before dendritic cell vaccination. As DNA, the CDR3 is TGCGCCAGCAGCGTGGGACAGAATCAGGATTCACCCCTCCACTTT. Protein product: CASSVGQNQDSPLHF.